This T cell receptor (beta chain) was captured by sequencing in a study of T cells in Graves' hyperthyroidism and ophthalmopathy. Diagnosis rested on symptoms, serum thyroxine and TRAb, thyroid ultrasound, and orbital computed tomography. Amplified TCR beta CDR3 regions derived from RNA transcripts. A set of HTBI primers served as the primers for a first-round RT-PCR of the TCR CDR3. TCRdb re-analysed the multiplex PCR reads in MiXCR, keeping a single row per CDR3 protein. The sample shows about 300,000 distinct CDR3 sequences, around 19% of them seen only once. With 6 bases removed from V and 8 bases from J, the gap between germline ends came to 8 bases. The CDR3 sequence is 12 residues long. Germline CDR1 is MDHEN and CDR2 is SYDVKM. This clonotype was recorded a few times.

Sequencing was carried out using blood. This sequence joins TRBV28 and TRBJ1-6; TRBD1 is a possible D gene (5 bases). This TCR derives from a man aged 50 to 59 with Graves' ophthalmopathy. CDR3 sequence: CASSLTDSPLHF. The CDR3 bases are TGTGCCAGCAGCCTGACAGATTCACCCCTCCACTTT.